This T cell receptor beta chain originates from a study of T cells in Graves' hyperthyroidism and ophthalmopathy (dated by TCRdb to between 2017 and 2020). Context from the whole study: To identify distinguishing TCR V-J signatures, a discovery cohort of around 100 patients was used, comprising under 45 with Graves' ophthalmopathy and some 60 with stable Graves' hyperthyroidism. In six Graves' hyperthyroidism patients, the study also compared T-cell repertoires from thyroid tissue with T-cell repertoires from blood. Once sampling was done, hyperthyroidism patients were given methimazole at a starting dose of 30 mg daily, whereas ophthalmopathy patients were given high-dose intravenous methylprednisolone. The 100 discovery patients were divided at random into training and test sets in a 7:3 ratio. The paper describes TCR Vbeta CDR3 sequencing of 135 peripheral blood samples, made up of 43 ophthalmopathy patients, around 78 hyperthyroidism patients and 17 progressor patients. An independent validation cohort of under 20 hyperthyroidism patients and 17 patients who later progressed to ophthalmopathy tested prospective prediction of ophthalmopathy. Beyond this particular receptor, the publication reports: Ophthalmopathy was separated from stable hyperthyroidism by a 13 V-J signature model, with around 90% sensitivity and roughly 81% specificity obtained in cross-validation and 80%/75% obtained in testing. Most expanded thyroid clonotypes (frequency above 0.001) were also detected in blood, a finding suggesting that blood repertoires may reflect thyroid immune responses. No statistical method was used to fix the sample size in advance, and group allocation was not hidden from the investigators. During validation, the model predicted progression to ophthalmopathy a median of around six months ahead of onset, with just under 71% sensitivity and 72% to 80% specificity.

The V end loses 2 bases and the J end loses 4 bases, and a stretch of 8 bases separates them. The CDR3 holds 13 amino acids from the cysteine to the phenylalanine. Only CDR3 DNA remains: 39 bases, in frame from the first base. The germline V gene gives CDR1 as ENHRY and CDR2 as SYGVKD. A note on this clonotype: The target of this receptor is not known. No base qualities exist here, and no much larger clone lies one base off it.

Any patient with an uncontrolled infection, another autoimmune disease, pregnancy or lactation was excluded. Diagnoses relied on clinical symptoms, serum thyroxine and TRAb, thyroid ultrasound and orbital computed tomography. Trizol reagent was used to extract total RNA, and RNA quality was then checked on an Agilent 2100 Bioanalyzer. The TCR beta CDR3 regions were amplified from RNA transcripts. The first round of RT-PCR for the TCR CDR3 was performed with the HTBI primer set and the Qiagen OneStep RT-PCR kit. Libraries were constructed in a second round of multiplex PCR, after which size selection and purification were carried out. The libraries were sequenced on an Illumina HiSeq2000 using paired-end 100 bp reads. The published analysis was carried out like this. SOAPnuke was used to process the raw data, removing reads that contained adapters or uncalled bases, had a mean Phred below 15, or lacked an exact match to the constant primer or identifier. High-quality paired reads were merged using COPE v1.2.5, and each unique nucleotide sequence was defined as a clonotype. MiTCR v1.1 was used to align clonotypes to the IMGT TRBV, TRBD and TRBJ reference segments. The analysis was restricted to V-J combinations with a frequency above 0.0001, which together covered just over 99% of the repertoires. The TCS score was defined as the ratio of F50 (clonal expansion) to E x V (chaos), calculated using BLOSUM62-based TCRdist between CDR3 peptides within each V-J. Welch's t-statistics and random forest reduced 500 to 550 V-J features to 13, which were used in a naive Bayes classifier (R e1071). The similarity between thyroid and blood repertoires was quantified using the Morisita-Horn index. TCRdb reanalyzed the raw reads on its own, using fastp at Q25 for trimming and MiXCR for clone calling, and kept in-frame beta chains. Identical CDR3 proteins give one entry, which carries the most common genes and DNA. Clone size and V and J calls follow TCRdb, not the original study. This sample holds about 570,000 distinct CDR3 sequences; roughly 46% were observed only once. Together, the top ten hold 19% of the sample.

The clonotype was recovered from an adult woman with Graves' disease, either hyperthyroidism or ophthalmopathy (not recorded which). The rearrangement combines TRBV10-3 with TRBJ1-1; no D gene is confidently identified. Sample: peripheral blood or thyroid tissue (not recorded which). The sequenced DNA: TGTGCCATCAGTGAGGAGGGCGTCACTGAAGCTTTCTTT. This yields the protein CAISEEGVTEAFF.